These 12 T cell receptor beta chains originate from one sample sequenced in a study of metastatic and nonmetastatic thyroid tumors. Each patient went into thyroid surgery without having received any treatment. MiXCR was used by TCRdb to re-call the PCR reads. The sample holds approximately 90,000 clones; less than 10% are singletons and the top ten take 8.8%. Sequencing was performed on blood. The receptors derive from a female donor with papillary thyroid cancer or a benign thyroid nodule (not recorded which). Some clones in this sample may be carry-over from other donors' samples.

This clone was observed many times. V gene TRBV28 combines with J gene TRBJ1-6, with 9 nucleotides matching TRBD1. The V gene end was trimmed by 6 bases and the J gene end by 9 bases; junction bases not matched to a gene: 9. The CDR3 extends over 15 amino acids. Germline V lookup: CDR1 MDHEN, CDR2 SYDVKM. Here the CDR3 reads CASRRGQGLSSPLHF. CDR3 DNA: TGTGCCAGCAGGAGGGGACAGGGTTTGTCTTCACCCCTCCACTTT. The whole variable domain, remainder taken from reference TRBV28 and TRBJ1-6, is DVKVTQSSRYLVKRTGEKVFLECVQDMDHENMFWYRQDPGLGLRLIYFSYDVKMKEKGDIPEGYSVSREKKERFSLILESASTNQTSMYLCASRRGQGLSSPLHFGNGTRLTVT.

This clone was recorded many times. V gene TRBV15 combines with J gene TRBJ1-1; no clear D gene. Germline V gene data show CDR1 as LNHNV and CDR2 as YYDKDF (reference sequence). This CDR3 region has 15 residues. Trimming cost V 4 bases and J 1 base, with 13 bases left between them. The CDR3 sequence: CATSKRRVGNTEAFF. For the CDR3, the DNA is TGTGCCACCAGCAAAAGGAGGGTAGGGAACACTGAAGCTTTCTTT.

Ten or more counts support this clone. The gene calls are TRBV12-3 or TRBV12-4 and TRBJ1-3, with a possible D match to TRBD1 (5 bases). V was shortened by 2 bases and J by 2 bases, with 10 bases between the two germline ends. The CDR3 runs 15 residues. Here the CDR3 DNA reads TGTGCCAGCAGTTTACTCACAGGCCCTGGAAACACCATATATTTT. This codes for CASSLLTGPGNTIYF.

This sequence joins TRBV11-3 and TRBJ2-1; the D is unclear. The V end was cut by 5 bases, the J end by 6 bases, with 14 bases between. CDR1 is SGHNT and CDR2 is YENEEA in the germline V gene. This CDR3 has 14 residues. The CDR3 is CASSPPGCCNEQFF. The CDR3 bases are TGTGCCAGCAGCCCCCCGGGCTGTTGCAATGAGCAGTTCTTC.

Notes on this clone: A clone one base away is much larger, so this may be a read error. Within the sample, other DNA sequences also encode this same CDR3. The J gene is TRBJ2-7, the V gene TRBV19, with D tentatively TRBD1 (6 bases). Looked up from germline, CDR1 is LNHDA and CDR2 is SQIVND (reference sequence). The CDR3 length is 15 residues. This CDR3 is CASSTTGRIGYEQYF. The DNA of the CDR3 is TGTGCAAGTAGTACAACAGGGAGAATAGGGTACGAGCAGTACTTC.

This clone was counted between two and nine times. The V call is TRBV27, the J call TRBJ2-2, with no clear D. Trimming removed 5 bases from V and 2 bases from J, with 12 bases in between. Germline V lookup: CDR1 MNHEY, CDR2 SMNVEV (reference sequence). This CDR3 has 15 amino acids. The CDR3: CASSLLPSNTGELFF. The CDR3 DNA is TGTGCCAGCAGTCTACTCCCCAGCAACACCGGGGAGCTGTTTTTT.

Many counts were recorded for this clone. The rearrangement uses TRBV9 and TRBJ1-6; D gene ambiguous. This CDR3 region has 17 residues. The germline V gene encodes CDR1 SGDLS and CDR2 YYNGEE. V lost 0 bases and J 0 bases, leaving 10 bases between the germline ends. The CDR3 nucleotides read TGTGCCAGCAGCGTAGGGTCCCGTAGCTCCTATAATTCACCCCTCCACTTT. Its translation is CASSVGSRSSYNSPLHF.

CDR3: CAWSGTSNSYNEQFF. CDR3 DNA: TGTGCCTGGAGTGGGACTTCTAACTCCTACAATGAGCAGTTCTTC. The rearrangement uses TRBV30 and TRBJ2-1; possibly TRBD2 for D (5 bases). CDR3 length: 15 amino acids. V lost 1 base and J 0 bases, leaving 10 bases between the germline ends. The germline CDR1 and CDR2 sequences are GTSNPN and SVGIG (reference sequence). Full variable domain (remainder filled in from reference TRBV30 and TRBJ2-1): SQTIHQWPATLVQPVGSPLSLECTVEGTSNPNLYWYRQAAGRGLQLLFYSVGIGQISSEVPQNLSASRPQDRQFILSSKKLLLSDSGFYLCAWSGTSNSYNEQFFGPGTRLTVL.

At least ten counts were recorded for this clone. This chain joins TRBV7-3 and TRBJ2-3, with 7 bases aligning to TRBD2. CDR3 length: 15 residues. The J segment lost 1 base and the V segment lost 4 bases, leaving 5 bases of the junction unmatched. From germline, CDR1 is SGHTA and CDR2 FQGTGA. CDR3 DNA: TGTGCCAGCAGCTCCCGTGGGAGGGGCACAGATACGCAGTATTTT. Translating it yields CASSSRGRGTDTQYF.

This clone has a count of ten or more. The chain is built from TRBV20-1 and TRBJ2-5, with 9 bases identical to TRBD2. CDR3 length equals 15 residues. V lost 2 bases to trimming and J lost 4 bases; unmatched junction nucleotides: 8. Germline loops: CDR1 DFQATT, CDR2 SNEGSKA (reference sequence). CDR3 DNA sequence: TGCAGTGCTAGACCGCTAAGCGGGGGGCTAGAGACCCAGTACTTC. Protein product: CSARPLSGGLETQYF.

The table lists this clone with many counts. The CDR3 nucleotides read TGTGCCAGCAGCCGGGTATCTGTGGGGACCTATGGCTACACCTTC. Amino acids: CASSRVSVGTYGYTF. The rearrangement uses TRBV5-6 and TRBJ1-2; weak D call: TRBD1 (5 bases). V gave up 4 bases and J gave up 4 bases, with 17 bases separating them. The CDR3 runs 15 residues. The V gene's germline CDR1 is SGHDT and CDR2 YYEEEE.

There are many counts of this clone. Here the CDR3 reads CSATGTGVLSTDTQYF. The CDR3 DNA is TGCAGTGCAACCGGGACAGGAGTCTTAAGCACAGATACGCAGTATTTT. The chain joins TRBV20-1 to TRBJ2-3, with TRBD1 identical over 8 bases. Germline trimming cut 6 bases from V and 0 bases from J; bases unmatched to any gene: 11. The germline V gene has CDR1 DFQATT and CDR2 SNEGSKA (reference sequence). The CDR3 sequence is 16 residues long.